This entry concerns a single T cell receptor (beta chain). The antigen it binds to is not known. No much larger clone is present one base from it, and per-base qualities are unavailable. The data belong to a study of PD-1 blockade in mismatch repair-deficient tumors (dated by TCRdb to about 2017). For the wider study: Between September 2013 and 2016, approximately 90 consecutive patients with 12 mismatch repair-deficient cancer types, all previously treated and progressing, were enrolled in the trial. Tumor-associated T cell clones in the peripheral blood of patients responding to PD-1 blockade were tracked using deep sequencing of TCR CDR3 regions. Paper-wide results and their limitations: Rapid expansion after pembrolizumab followed by contraction, generally before radiologic responses, was shown by tumor-resident clones, which were often undetectable in blood before treatment.

For each enrolled patient, mismatch repair deficiency was established using either polymerase chain reaction or immunohistochemistry. TCR sequencing was carried out for three patients who responded to pembrolizumab therapy. Pembrolizumab PD-1 blockade was prospectively tested in advanced mismatch repair-deficient cancers, regardless of tissue of origin, in the phase II trial. Peripheral blood T cell samples were collected serially, before PD-1 blockade began and at several time points afterward. Blood sampling time points were reported as weeks after the first dose of pembrolizumab. Compared with germline, V lacks 2 bases and J lacks 12 bases; bases without a gene match: 13. The CDR3 runs 15 amino acids, cysteine and phenylalanine included. Just the 45-base CDR3 DNA is kept, in frame starting at base 1. CDR1 and CDR2, per the germline V gene, are LGHNA and YNFKEQ. Library method: the immunoSEQ multiplex PCR assay. The table comes from immuneACCESS by way of TCRdb, which keeps in-frame sequences with V and J called. Part of the clones is missing from these tables; in studies checked, under half for an unresolved V gene and the rest for unknown reasons. The sample records 35,000 to 40,000 clones, more than 75% of which are singletons. The top ten clonotypes cover about 23% of the sample.

The sequence derives from an adult with mismatch repair-deficient cancer. Here the sequenced sample was peripheral blood, taken 4 weeks after starting pembrolizumab. The chain uses TRBV4-2 and TRBJ2-1, with TRBD2 identical over 7 junction bases. The encoded CDR3 is CASSQFLGGSGGQFF. In nucleotide form, the sequence is TGTGCCAGCAGCCAATTTCTAGGCGGGAGCGGCGGGCAGTTCTTC.